The source of this T cell receptor (beta chain) is a study of cytomegalovirus exposure and HLA in healthy donors. Study-level results: Later, TCR association rates were found to vary by HLA locus, highest for DRB1 and lowest for HLA-C. The authors listed 150 or so TCR beta chains as cytomegalovirus-associated. The authors reported that TCR beta sequences could predict HLA-A and HLA-B alleles. These predictions were accurate for most subjects in the first cohort.

On this clone itself: The antigen is unknown.

Use of 60 Vbeta and 13 Jbeta primers characterized the PCR. Clones were sequenced by immunoSEQ multiplex PCR, and TCRdb holds only the in-frame ones, with some missing. Seen here are approximately 88,000 clones, roughly 80% observed once, and the top ten hold 3% to 4.5%. The CDR3 extends over 15 amino acids. The germline gives CDR1 MNHEY, CDR2 SMNVEV (reference sequence). The ends lost 4 bases at V and 1 base at J; junction bases unmatched: 7. The clonotype originates from a man aged 30 to 45 in good health and CMV-seronegative. The rearrangement uses TRBV27 and TRBJ2-7; 7 positions match TRBD1. Sequences were obtained from PBMCs. The CDR3 DNA reads TGTGCCAGCAGTTGGGACAGTGCATCATCCTACGAGCAGTACTTC. It yields the protein CASSWDSASSYEQYF.